The 22 T cell receptor beta chains presented below share a single source sample, sequenced in a study of T cells in Graves' hyperthyroidism and ophthalmopathy. There were TCR beta CDR3 regions amplified from RNA transcripts. HTBI primers were used for first-round RT-PCR of the TCR CDR3. MiXCR, applied by TCRdb to the multiplex PCR reads, yields one record per CDR3 protein. The sample has a few hundred thousand distinct CDR3 sequences; about a sixth are singletons. The material sequenced was blood. The receptors here all came from a woman aged 40 to 49 with Graves' ophthalmopathy.

The CDR3 coding sequence is TGCAGTGCTAGAATGTTGGGGAGCTCCTATAATTCACCCCTCCACTTT. Amino acids: CSARMLGSSYNSPLHF. The rearrangement uses TRBV20-1 and TRBJ1-6; D is ambiguous. Trimming pared 2 bases from V and 0 bases from J, leaving 11 bases between. This CDR3 is built from 16 residues. Germline lookup yields CDR1 DFQATT and CDR2 SNEGSKA (reference sequence).

The sample holds many counts of this clonotype. The rearrangement uses TRBV28 and TRBJ1-1; a weak D match, TRBD1 (5 bases). Germline V gene data show CDR1 as MDHEN and CDR2 as SYDVKM. Trimming cost V 5 bases and J 4 bases, with 14 bases left between them. The CDR3 is 14 residues long. CDR3 region: CASSPETVITEAFF. The CDR3 nucleotides read TGTGCCAGCAGTCCGGAGACAGTTATCACTGAAGCTTTCTTT.

This clonotype was seen more than once but under ten times. The chain is built from TRBV4-1 and TRBJ2-5, with 11 positions matching TRBD2. The CDR3 consists of 17 residues. Germline V lookup: CDR1 MGHRA, CDR2 YSYEKL. Trimming removed 2 bases from V and 0 bases from J; junction bases left unmatched: 5. CDR3 amino acids: CASSQMASGRNQETQYF. CDR3 DNA: TGCGCCAGCAGCCAAATGGCTAGCGGGAGGAACCAAGAGACCCAGTACTTC.

The chain uses TRBV12-3 or TRBV12-4 and TRBJ1-5; D gene unclear. CDR3 length: 13 amino acids. Trimming removed 5 bases from V and 6 bases from J, with 11 bases in between. Here the CDR3 reads CASSVTGGQPQHF. CDR3 nucleotides: TGTGCCAGCAGTGTGACCGGTGGTCAGCCCCAGCATTTT.

This clonotype appeared a few times. The chain is built from TRBV12-3 or TRBV12-4 and TRBJ2-5, with 10 bases matching TRBD1. This CDR3 region has 14 residues. The V segment lost 5 bases and the J segment 5 bases; nucleotides outside the gene matches: 5. The CDR3 reads CASSGDRGSETQYF. The DNA of the CDR3 is TGTGCCAGCAGTGGGGACAGGGGATCGGAGACCCAGTACTTC.

This clonotype was observed at least ten times. This chain links TRBV7-9 with TRBJ2-7; tentative D call: TRBD2 (6 bases). The germline CDR1 and CDR2 sequences are SEHNR and FQNEAQ (reference sequence). Trimming stripped 3 bases from V and 0 bases from J, with 12 bases between. The CDR3 loop spans 15 amino acids. The CDR3 region is CASSFPPGSSYEQYF. CDR3 in DNA: TGTGCCAGCAGCTTTCCTCCCGGGAGCTCCTACGAGCAGTACTTC.

This clonotype was counted ten times or more. DNA for the CDR3: TGTGCCAGCGGAACAGGGACCGTCGTTTGGGAGCAGTACTTC. Amino acid sequence: CASGTGTVVWEQYF. This chain connects TRBV6-1 to TRBJ2-7, with D possibly TRBD1 on 6 matching bases. V gave up 8 bases and J gave up 7 bases, with 21 bases separating them. The germline CDR1 and CDR2 sequences are MNHNS and SASEGT. CDR3 size: 14 residues.

Only a few counts were recorded for this clonotype. The chain recombines TRBV7-9 with TRBJ1-2, with a possible D match to TRBD1 (5 bases). This CDR3 is 15 amino acids long. Germline lookup yields CDR1 SEHNR and CDR2 FQNEAQ (reference sequence). Trimming left V 1 base short and J 2 bases short, with 11 bases between. The CDR3 sequence: CASSLGGPTNYGYTF. CDR3 nucleotide sequence: TGTGCCAGCAGCTTAGGGGGACCAACCAACTATGGCTACACCTTC. The full variable domain, in which reference TRBV7-9 and TRBJ1-2 provide the parts outside the CDR3, is DTGVSQNPRHKITKRGQNVTFRCDPISEHNRLYWYRQTLGQGPEFLTYFQNEAQLEKSRLLSDRFSAERPKGSFSTLEIQRTEQGDSAMYLCASSLGGPTNYGYTFGSGTRLTVV.

The chain employs TRBV30 and TRBJ2-7; tentatively, D is TRBD1 (6 bases). Germline values: CDR1 GTSNPN, CDR2 SVGIG (reference sequence). Trimming cost V 1 base and J 2 bases, with 15 bases left between them. The CDR3 is 15 amino acids. The CDR3 sequence: CAWSGPGAMTYEQYF. CDR3 in DNA: TGTGCCTGGAGTGGGCCAGGGGCAATGACCTACGAGCAGTACTTC.

The rearrangement uses TRBV12-3 or TRBV12-4 and TRBJ2-1; 11 bases fit TRBD1. There are 16 residues in the CDR3. With V trimmed by 5 bases and J by 3 bases, 6 bases remained unmatched. DNA of the CDR3: TGTGCCAGCAGTCCACCGGACAGGGGGCTCTACAATGAGCAGTTCTTC. Its protein is CASSPPDRGLYNEQFF.

This clonotype was observed many times. The J gene is TRBJ1-6, the V gene TRBV2; a weak D match, TRBD1 (5 bases). The CDR3 consists of 15 residues. Trimming stripped 5 bases from V and 7 bases from J, with 15 bases between. Germline V gene lookup returns CDR1 SNHLY and CDR2 FYNNEI. CDR3 DNA: TGTGCCAGCAGTTCCTCGGACACGAGAAATTCACCCCTCCACTTT. Translated, it gives CASSSSDTRNSPLHF.

This chain connects TRBV10-1 to TRBJ2-5; 9 bases map to TRBD1. Germline-derived CDR1 and CDR2 are WNHNN and SYGVQD (reference sequence). This CDR3 has 14 residues. V shed 2 bases, J shed 4 bases, and the junction held 2 bases outside the gene matches. CDR3 sequence (DNA): TGCGCCAGCAGTGAGACGGACAGGGGAGAGACCCAGTACTTC. This gives the protein CASSETDRGETQYF.

This clonotype was seen a handful of times. The CDR3 coding sequence is TGTGCCAGCAGCCAAGGTGGGGGCACCGAGGAGTTCTTC. Amino acid sequence: CASSQGGGTEEFF. V and J are TRBV4-2 and TRBJ2-1; TRBD1 might be the D (6 bases). With 1 base removed from V and 14 bases from J, the gap between germline ends came to 15 bases. This CDR3 has 13 amino acids. CDR1 is LGHNA and CDR2 is YNFKEQ in the germline V gene.

A few counts support this clonotype. The rearrangement links TRBV2 to TRBJ2-7; maybe TRBD2 (6 bases). Deletions cut 2 bases from V and 6 bases from J, with 14 bases between. Germline CDR1 and CDR2: SNHLY and FYNNEI. The CDR3 spans 14 residues. For the CDR3, the DNA is TGTGCCAGCAGTGAATCCGTGTTGGGGGGCGAGCAGTACTTC. Its protein is CASSESVLGGEQYF.

This clonotype was found many times. The chain couples TRBV2 to TRBJ2-7, with no clear D. This CDR3 is built from 16 residues. Germline CDR1 SNHLY, CDR2 FYNNEI. Between the trimmed V and J ends, which lost 1 base and 0 bases, there was a span of 13 bases. The DNA of the CDR3 is TGTGCCAGCAGTGAAGGTGGGGAACACTTCTCCTACGAGCAGTACTTC. Its protein is CASSEGGEHFSYEQYF.

J is TRBJ1-2 and V is TRBV20-1; D unresolved. V shed 7 bases and J shed 5 bases, with 17 bases lying between them. Germline CDR1 DFQATT, CDR2 SNEGSKA (reference sequence). The CDR3 loop spans 13 amino acids. The CDR3 region is CSGTSGDSYGYTF. The CDR3 nucleotides read TGCAGTGGTACCTCAGGAGACTCTTATGGCTACACCTTC.

V usage is TRBV27 and J usage is TRBJ1-1; D is undetermined. CDR3 size: 14 residues. V was trimmed by 4 bases and J by 4 bases, leaving 13 bases between them. The V gene's germline CDR1 is MNHEY and CDR2 SMNVEV (reference sequence). The DNA for the CDR3 is TGTGCCAGCAGTTCCCCACCCCGGGGCACTGAAGCTTTCTTT. Translation: CASSSPPRGTEAFF.

This clonotype occurred many times. The rearrangement joins TRBV7-9 to TRBJ2-5; TRBD2 matches at 16 bases. J lost 0 bases, V lost 5 bases, and 3 bases had no gene match. This CDR3 has 17 amino acids. The germline CDR1 and CDR2 sequences are SEHNR and FQNEAQ (reference sequence). CDR3: CASSPGLAGGYQETQYF. The CDR3 bases are TGTGCCAGCAGCCCGGGACTAGCGGGGGGGTACCAAGAGACCCAGTACTTC.

This clonotype was detected many times. The CDR3 region has the DNA TGTGCCAGCAGAGACCGGGGCGTGGGGAACACTGAAGCTTTCTTT. This gives the protein CASRDRGVGNTEAFF. This sequence joins TRBV2 and TRBJ1-1; D may be TRBD1 (5 bases). This CDR3 region has 15 residues. From germline, CDR1 is SNHLY and CDR2 FYNNEI. With 6 bases removed from V and 1 base from J, the gap between germline ends came to 15 bases.

At least ten counts were recorded for this clonotype. This rearrangement joins TRBV7-9 to TRBJ2-3; possibly TRBD1 for D (5 bases). Per the germline V gene, CDR1 is SEHNR and CDR2 is FQNEAQ (reference sequence). The V gene lost 3 bases and the J gene lost 4 bases, with 8 bases spanning the gap. This CDR3 is 13 amino acids long. The CDR3 sequence is CASSFSGSDTQYF. DNA for the CDR3: TGTGCCAGCAGCTTCTCAGGGTCAGATACGCAGTATTTT.

This clonotype has only a few counts. The rearrangement joins TRBV19 to TRBJ2-5; the match to TRBD2 covers 14 bases. Germline CDR1 LNHDA, CDR2 SQIVND (reference sequence). This CDR3 comprises 18 residues. J lost 1 base, V lost 4 bases, and 8 bases had no gene match. This CDR3 is CASSTHGLAGGSQETQYF. For the CDR3, the DNA is TGTGCCAGTAGTACCCACGGACTAGCGGGAGGATCCCAAGAGACCCAGTACTTC.

This clonotype was counted ten times or more. The genes are TRBV7-6 and TRBJ1-2, with D tentatively TRBD1 (5 bases). Germline CDR1 is SGHVS and CDR2 is FNYEAQ. This CDR3 is built from 15 residues. V lost 3 bases and J lost 4, with 15 bases in between. CDR3 DNA: TGTGCCAGCAGCTTTGACCGGGACGGGCTCTATGGCTACACCTTC. Its translation is CASSFDRDGLYGYTF.